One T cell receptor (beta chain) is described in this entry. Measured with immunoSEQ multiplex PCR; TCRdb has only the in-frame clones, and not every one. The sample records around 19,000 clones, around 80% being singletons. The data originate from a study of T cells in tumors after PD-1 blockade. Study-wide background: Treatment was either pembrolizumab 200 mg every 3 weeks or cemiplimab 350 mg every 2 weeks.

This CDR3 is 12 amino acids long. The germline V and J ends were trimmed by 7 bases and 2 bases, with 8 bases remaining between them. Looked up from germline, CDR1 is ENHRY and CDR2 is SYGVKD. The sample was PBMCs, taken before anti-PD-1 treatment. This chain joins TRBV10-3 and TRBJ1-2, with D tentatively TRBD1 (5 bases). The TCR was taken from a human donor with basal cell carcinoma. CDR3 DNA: TGTGCCATCAAGGACAACAACTATGGCTACACCTTC. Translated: CAIKDNNYGYTF.